The T cell receptor beta chain under discussion was sequenced for a study of technical replicates of blood from a few donors. TCRdb's table, derived via immunoSEQ multiplex PCR, lists solely in-frame clones and lacks some. The repertoire consists of about 49,000 clones, with approximately 90% occurring once and the leading ten covering approximately 3.9%. CDR3 length equals 12 residues. The germline CDR1 and CDR2 sequences are SQVTM and ANQGSEA. V was pared by 7 bases and J by 7 bases, with 16 bases between. V is TRBV29-1 and J is TRBJ1-2; D may be TRBD1 (6 bases). The material sequenced was PBMCs. The sequence was obtained from a human donor in good health. Some clones in this sample may be carry-over from other donors' samples. This chain's CDR3 is CSGSQGMGGYTF. Written as DNA, the CDR3 is TGCAGCGGGTCACAGGGAATGGGTGGCTACACCTTC.